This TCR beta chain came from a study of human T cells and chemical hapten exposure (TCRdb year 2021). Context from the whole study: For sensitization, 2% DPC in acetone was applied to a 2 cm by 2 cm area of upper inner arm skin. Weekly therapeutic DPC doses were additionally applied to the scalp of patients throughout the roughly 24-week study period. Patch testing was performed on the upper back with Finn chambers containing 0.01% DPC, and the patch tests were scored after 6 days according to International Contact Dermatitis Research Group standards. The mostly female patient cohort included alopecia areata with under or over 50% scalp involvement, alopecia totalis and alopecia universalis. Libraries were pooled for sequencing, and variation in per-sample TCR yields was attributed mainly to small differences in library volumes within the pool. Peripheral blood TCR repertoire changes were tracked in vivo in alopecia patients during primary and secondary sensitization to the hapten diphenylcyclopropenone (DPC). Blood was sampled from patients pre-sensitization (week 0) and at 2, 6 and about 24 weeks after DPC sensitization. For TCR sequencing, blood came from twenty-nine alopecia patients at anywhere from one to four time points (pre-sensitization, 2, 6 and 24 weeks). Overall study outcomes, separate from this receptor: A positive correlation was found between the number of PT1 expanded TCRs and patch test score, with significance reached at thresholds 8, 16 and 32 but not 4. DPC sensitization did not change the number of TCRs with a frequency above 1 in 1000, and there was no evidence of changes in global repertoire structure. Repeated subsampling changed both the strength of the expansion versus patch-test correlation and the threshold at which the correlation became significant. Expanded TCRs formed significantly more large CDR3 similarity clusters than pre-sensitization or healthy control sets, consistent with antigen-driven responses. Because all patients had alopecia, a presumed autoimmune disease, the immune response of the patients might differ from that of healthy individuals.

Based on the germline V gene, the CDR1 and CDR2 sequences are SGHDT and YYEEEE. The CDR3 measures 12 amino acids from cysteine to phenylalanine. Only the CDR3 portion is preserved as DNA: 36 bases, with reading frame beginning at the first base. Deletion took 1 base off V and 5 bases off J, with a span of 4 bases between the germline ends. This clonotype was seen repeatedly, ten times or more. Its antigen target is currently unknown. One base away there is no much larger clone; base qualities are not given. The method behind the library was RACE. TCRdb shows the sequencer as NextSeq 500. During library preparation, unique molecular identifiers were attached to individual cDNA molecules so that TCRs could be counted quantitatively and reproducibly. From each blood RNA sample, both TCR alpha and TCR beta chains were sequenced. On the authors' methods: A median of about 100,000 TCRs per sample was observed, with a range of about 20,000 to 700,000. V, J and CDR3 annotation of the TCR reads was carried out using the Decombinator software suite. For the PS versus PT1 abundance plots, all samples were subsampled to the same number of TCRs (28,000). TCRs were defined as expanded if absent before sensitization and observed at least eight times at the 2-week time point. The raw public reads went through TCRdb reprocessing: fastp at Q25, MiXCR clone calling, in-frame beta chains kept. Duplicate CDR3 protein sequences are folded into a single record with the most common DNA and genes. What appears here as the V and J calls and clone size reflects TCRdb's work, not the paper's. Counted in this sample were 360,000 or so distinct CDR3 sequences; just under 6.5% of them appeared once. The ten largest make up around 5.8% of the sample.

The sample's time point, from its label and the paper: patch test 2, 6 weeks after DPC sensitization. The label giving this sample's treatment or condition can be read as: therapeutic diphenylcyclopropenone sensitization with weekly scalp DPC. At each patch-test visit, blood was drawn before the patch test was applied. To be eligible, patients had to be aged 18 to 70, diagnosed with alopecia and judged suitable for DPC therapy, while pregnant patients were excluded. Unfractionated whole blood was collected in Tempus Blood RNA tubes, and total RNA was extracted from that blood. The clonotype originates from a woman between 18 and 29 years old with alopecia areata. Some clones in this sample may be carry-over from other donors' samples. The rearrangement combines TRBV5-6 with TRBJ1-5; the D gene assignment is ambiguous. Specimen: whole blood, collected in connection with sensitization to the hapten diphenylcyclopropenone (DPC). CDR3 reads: CASSLNDQPQHF. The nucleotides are TGTGCCAGCAGCTTGAATGATCAGCCCCAGCATTTT.